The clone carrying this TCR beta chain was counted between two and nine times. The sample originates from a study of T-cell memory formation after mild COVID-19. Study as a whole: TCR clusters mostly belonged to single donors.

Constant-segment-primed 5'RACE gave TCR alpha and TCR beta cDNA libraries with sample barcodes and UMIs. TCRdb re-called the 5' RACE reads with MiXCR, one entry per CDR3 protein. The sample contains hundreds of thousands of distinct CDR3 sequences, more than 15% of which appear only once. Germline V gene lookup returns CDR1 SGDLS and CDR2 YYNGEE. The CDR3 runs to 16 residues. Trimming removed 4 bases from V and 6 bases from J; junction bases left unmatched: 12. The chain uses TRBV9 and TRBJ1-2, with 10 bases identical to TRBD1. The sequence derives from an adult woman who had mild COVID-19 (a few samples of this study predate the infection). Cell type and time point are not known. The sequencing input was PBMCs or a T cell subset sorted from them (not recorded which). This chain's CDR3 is CASSPRDRGVWNGYTF. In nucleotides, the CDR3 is TGTGCCAGCAGCCCACGGGACAGGGGAGTTTGGAATGGCTACACCTTC. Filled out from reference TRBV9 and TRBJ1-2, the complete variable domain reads DSGVTQTPKHLITATGQRVTLRCSPRSGDLSVYWYQQSLDQGLQFLIQYYNGEERAKGNILERFSAQQFPDLHSELNLSSLELGDSALYFCASSPRDRGVWNGYTFGSGTRLTVV.